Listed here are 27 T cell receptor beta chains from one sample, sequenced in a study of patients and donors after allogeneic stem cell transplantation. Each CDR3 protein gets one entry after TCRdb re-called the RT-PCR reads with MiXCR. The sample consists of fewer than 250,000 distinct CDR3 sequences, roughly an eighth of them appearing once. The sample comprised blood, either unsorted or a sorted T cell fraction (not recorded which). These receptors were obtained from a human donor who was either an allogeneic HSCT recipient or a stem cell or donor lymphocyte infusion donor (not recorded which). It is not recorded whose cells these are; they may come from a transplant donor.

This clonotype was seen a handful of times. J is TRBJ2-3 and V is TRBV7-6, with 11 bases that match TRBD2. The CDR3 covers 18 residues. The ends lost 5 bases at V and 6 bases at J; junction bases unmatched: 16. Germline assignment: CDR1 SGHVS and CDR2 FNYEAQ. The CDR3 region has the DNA TGTGCCAGCAGCCCTCGACTAGCGGGGCAAACGGAACGGGATACGCAGTATTTT. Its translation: CASSPRLAGQTERDTQYF.

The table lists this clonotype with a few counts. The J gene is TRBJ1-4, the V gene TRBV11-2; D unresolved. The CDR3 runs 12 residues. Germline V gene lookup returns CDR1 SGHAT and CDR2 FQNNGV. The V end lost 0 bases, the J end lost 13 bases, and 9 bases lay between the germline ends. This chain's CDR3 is CASSLDFGRLFF. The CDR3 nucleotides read TGTGCCAGCAGCTTAGATTTCGGCAGACTGTTTTTT.

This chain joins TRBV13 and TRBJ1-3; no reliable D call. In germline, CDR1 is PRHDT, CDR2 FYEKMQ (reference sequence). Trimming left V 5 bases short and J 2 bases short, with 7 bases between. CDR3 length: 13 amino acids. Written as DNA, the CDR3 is TGTGCCAGCAGCCCGGGAGCTGGAAACACCATATATTTT. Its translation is CASSPGAGNTIYF.

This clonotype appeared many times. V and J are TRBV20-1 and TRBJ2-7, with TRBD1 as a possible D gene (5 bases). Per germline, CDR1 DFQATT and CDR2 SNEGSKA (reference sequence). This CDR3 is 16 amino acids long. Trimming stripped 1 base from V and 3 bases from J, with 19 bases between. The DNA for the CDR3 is TGCAGTGCTAGAGGCCTACAGGTTTCCTCGGGCTACGAGCAGTACTTC. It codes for CSARGLQVSSGYEQYF.

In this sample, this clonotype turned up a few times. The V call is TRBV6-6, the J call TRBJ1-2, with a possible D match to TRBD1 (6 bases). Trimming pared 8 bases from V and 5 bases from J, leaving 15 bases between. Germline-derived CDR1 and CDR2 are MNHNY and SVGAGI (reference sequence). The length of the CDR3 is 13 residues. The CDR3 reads CASFGGLAYGYTF. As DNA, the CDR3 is TGTGCCAGCTTTGGGGGCTTGGCGTATGGCTACACCTTC.

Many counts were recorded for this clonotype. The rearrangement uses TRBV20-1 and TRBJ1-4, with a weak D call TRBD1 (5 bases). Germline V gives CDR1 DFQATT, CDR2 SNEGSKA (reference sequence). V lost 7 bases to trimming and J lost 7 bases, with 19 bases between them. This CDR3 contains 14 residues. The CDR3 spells CSVDTGGTGEKLFF. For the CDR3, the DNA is TGCAGTGTCGATACGGGTGGGACGGGTGAAAAACTGTTTTTT.

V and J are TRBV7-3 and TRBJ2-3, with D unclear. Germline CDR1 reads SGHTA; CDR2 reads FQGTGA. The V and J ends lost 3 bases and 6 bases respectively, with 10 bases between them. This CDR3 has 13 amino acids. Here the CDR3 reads CASSFGPADTQYF. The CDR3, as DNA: TGTGCCAGCAGCTTTGGACCGGCGGATACGCAGTATTTT.

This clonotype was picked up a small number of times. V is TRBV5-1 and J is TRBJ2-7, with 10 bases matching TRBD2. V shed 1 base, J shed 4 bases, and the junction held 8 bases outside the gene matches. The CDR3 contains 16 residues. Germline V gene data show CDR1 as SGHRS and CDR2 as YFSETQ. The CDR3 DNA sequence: TGCGCCAGCAGCTTGAACGCTCTAGCGGGGGTATACGAGCAGTACTTC. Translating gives CASSLNALAGVYEQYF. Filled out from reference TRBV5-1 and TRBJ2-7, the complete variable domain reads KAGVTQTPRYLIKTRGQQVTLSCSPISGHRSVSWYQQTPGQGLQFLFEYFSETQRNKGNFPGRFSGRQFSNSRSEMNVSTLELGDSALYLCASSLNALAGVYEQYFGPGTRLTVT.

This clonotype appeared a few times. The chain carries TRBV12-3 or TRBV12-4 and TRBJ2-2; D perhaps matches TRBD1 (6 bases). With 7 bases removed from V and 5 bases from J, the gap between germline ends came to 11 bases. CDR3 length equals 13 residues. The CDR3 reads CASNNDRTGELFF. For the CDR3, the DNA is TGTGCCAGCAATAATGACAGGACCGGGGAGCTGTTTTTT.

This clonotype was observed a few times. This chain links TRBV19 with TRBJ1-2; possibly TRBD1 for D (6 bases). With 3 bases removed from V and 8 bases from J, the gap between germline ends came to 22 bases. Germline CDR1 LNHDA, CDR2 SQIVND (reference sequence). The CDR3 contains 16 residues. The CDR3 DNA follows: TGTGCCAGTAGTATTAAAGGGGACGGGGGCGGAAGCGGCTACACCTTC. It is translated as CASSIKGDGGGSGYTF.

The DNA of the CDR3 is TGTGCCAGCAGTTTTCCCCGACTGGGAGGATATGGCTACACCTTC. Protein sequence: CASSFPRLGGYGYTF. V gene TRBV28 combines with J gene TRBJ1-2; D is unresolved. Germline V gene sequence: CDR1 MDHEN, CDR2 SYDVKM. The CDR3 runs to 15 residues. V lost 3 bases to trimming and J lost 5 bases, with 16 bases between them.

CDR3 in amino acids: CASSGWASVTDTQYF. Here the CDR3 DNA reads TGTGCCAGCAGTGGGTGGGCTAGTGTCACAGATACGCAGTATTTT. This chain uses TRBV6-1 with TRBJ2-3; D not resolved. V gave up 4 bases and J gave up 2 bases, with 13 bases separating them. Germline V CDR1 and CDR2: MNHNS, SASEGT. This CDR3 is 15 amino acids long.

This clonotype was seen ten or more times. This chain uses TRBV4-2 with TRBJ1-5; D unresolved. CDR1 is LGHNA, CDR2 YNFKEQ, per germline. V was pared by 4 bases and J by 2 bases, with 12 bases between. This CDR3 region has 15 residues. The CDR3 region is CASSPDPGGNQPQHF. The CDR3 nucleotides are TGTGCCAGCAGCCCAGACCCTGGAGGCAATCAGCCCCAGCATTTT.

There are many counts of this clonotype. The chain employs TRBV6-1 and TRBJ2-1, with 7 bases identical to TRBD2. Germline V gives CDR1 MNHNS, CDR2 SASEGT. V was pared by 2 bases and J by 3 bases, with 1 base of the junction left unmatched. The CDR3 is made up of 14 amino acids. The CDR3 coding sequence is TGTGCCAGCAGTGAAAGCGGGGTCTACAATGAGCAGTTCTTC. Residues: CASSESGVYNEQFF.

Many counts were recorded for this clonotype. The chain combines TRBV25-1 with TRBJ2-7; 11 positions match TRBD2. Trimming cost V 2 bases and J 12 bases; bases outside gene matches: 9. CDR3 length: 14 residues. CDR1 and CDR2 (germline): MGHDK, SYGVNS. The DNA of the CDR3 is TGTGCCAGCAGTGAACGTAGCGGGAGGGCCCTGGTGTACTTC. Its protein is CASSERSGRALVYF.

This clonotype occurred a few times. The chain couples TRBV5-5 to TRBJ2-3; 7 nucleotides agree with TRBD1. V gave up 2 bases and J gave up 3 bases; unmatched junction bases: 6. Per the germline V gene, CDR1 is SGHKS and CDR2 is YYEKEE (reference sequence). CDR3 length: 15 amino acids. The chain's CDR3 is CASSFEPGGTDTQYF. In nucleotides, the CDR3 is TGTGCCAGCAGCTTTGAACCAGGGGGTACAGATACGCAGTATTTT.

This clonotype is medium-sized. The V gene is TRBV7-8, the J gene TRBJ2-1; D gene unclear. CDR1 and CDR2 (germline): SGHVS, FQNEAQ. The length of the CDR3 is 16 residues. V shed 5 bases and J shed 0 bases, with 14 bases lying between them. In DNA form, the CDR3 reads TGTGCCAGCAGCCCGCGACCGGATGGCTCCTACAATGAGCAGTTCTTC. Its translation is CASSPRPDGSYNEQFF.

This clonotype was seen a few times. CDR3 nucleotide sequence: TGTGCCAGCAGCCAAGATCAAGGGGGCTCTGGGGCCAACGTCCTGACTTTC. It translates to CASSQDQGGSGANVLTF. The rearrangement uses TRBV4-2 and TRBJ2-6; TRBD1 is a possible D gene (6 bases). V was shortened by 0 bases and J by 0 bases, with 9 bases between the two germline ends. The CDR3 length is 17 residues. Per the germline V gene, CDR1 is LGHNA and CDR2 is YNFKEQ.

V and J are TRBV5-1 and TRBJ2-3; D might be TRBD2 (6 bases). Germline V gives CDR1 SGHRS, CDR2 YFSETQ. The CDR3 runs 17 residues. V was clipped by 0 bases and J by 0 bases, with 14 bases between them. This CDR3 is CASSLEPLATSTDTQYF. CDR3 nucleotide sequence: TGCGCCAGCAGCTTGGAACCCCTAGCGACTAGCACAGATACGCAGTATTTT.

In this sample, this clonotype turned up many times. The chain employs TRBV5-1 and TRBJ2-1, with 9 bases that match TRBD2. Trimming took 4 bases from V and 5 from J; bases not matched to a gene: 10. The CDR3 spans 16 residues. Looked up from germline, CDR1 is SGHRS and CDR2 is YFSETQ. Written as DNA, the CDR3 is TGCGCCAGCAGCCTCCAGAGCGGGGGGTCCAACAATGAGCAGTTCTTC. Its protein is CASSLQSGGSNNEQFF.

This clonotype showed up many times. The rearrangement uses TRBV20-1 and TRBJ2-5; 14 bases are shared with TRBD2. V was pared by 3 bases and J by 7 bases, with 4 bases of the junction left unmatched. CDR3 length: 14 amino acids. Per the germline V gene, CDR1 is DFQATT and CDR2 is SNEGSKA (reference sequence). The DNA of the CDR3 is TGCAGTGCTAGGACTAGCGGGAGGGCCGGGACCCAGTACTTC. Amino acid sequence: CSARTSGRAGTQYF.

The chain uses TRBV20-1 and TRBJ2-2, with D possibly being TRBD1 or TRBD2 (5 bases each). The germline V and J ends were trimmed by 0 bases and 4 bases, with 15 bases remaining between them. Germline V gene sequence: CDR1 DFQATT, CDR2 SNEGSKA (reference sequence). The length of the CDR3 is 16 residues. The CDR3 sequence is CSARDPGRAGTGELFF. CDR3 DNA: TGCAGTGCTAGAGATCCCGGCAGGGCGGGCACCGGGGAGCTGTTTTTT.

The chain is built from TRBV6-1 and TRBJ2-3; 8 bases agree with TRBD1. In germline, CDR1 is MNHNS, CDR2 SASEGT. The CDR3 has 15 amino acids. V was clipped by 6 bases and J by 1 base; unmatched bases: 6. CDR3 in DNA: TGTGCCAGCAGGTCCAGGGGGCGAGGCACAGATACGCAGTATTTT. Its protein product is CASRSRGRGTDTQYF.

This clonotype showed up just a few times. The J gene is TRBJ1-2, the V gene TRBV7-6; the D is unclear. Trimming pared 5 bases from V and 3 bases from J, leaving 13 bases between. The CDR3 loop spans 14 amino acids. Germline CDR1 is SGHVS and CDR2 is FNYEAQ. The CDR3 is CASSPSGSHYGYTF. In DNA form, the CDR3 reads TGTGCCAGCAGCCCAAGTGGGTCTCACTATGGCTACACCTTC.

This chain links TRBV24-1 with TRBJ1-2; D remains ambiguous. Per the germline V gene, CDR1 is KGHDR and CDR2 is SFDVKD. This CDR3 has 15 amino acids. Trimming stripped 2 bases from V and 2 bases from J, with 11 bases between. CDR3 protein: CATSDSSAENYGYTF. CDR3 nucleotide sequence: TGTGCCACCAGTGATTCCTCGGCGGAAAACTATGGCTACACCTTC.

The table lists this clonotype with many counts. The CDR3 spells CASSLGYGDTQYF. CDR3 sequence (DNA): TGCGCCAGCAGCTTGGGTTATGGAGATACGCAGTATTTT. The chain uses TRBV5-1 and TRBJ2-3, with D unresolved. Germline lookup yields CDR1 SGHRS and CDR2 YFSETQ. The V gene lost 0 bases and the J gene lost 5 bases, with 7 bases spanning the gap. This CDR3 spans 13 amino acids.

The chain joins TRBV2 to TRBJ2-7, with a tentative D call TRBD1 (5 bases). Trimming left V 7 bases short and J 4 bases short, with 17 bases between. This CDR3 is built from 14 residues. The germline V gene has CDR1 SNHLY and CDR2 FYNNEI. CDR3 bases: TGTGCCAGCATCTCACCCCGCAGGGCGTACGAGCAGTACTTC. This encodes CASISPRRAYEQYF.